The clone carrying this T cell receptor (beta chain) has ten or more counts. Germline loops: CDR1 SGHTA, CDR2 FQGNSA. This CDR3 is built from 14 residues. The germline V and J ends were trimmed by 5 bases and 2 bases, with 12 bases remaining between them. This sample was taken from a study of T-cell memory formation after mild COVID-19. MiXCR was run by TCRdb on the 5' RACE reads, yielding one entry per CDR3 protein. The sample yields about 260,000 distinct CDR3 sequences, 16% seen once. Sequenced material: PBMCs or a T cell subset sorted from them (not recorded which). This TCR derives from a man between 18 and 29 years old who had mild COVID-19 (a few samples of this study predate the infection). Cell type and time point are not known. The J gene is TRBJ2-5, the V gene TRBV7-2; D call uncertain. The CDR3 DNA reads as TGTGCCAGCAGCCCCGGTTCCCGGCAAGAGACCCAGTACTTC. Its protein product is CASSPGSRQETQYF.